This is a list of T cell receptor beta chains from one sample in a study of Graves' ophthalmopathy and Graves' hyperthyroidism. TCRdb re-analysed the multiplex PCR reads in MiXCR, keeping a single row per CDR3 protein. The repertoire has some 360,000 distinct CDR3 sequences, about 18% of them found once; the top ten carry 2.4%. The sequencing input was peripheral blood. These TCRs come from an adult woman with stable Graves' hyperthyroidism. CDR3s leave out the opening cysteine and the closing phenylalanine or tryptophan.

v_gene: TRBV19
CDR3aa: ASSTGRGLGSEETQY

v_gene: TRBV7-3
CDR3aa: ASSPAGFNTEAF

v_gene: TRBV5-6
CDR3aa: ASSLGILTGAF

v_gene: TRBV3-1
CDR3aa: ASSHGGREETQY

v_gene: TRBV7-9
CDR3aa: ASSTLDLRQY

v_gene: TRBV30
CDR3aa: AWSLTYEQY

v_gene: TRBV6-2/TRBV6-3
CDR3aa: ASSYLDRPYEQY

v_gene: TRBV20-1
CDR3aa: SARVGQGQLPPSYEQY

v_gene: TRBV6-1
CDR3aa: ASRGGAVSSYEQY

v_gene: TRBV25-1
CDR3aa: ASSESGWYEQY

v_gene: TRBV6-1
CDR3aa: ASSEVSGYEQY

v_gene: TRBV28
CDR3aa: ASSLTGSGETQY

v_gene: TRBV10-3
CDR3aa: AISDPGQGAAGELF

v_gene: TRBV7-2
CDR3aa: ASSPIAGNSYEQY

v_gene: TRBV10-3
CDR3aa: ASKQGENTEAF

v_gene: TRBV20-1
CDR3aa: SASGGGLAGDEQY

v_gene: TRBV2
CDR3aa: ASRGTGSYEQY

v_gene: TRBV5-1
CDR3aa: ASSFTGGTSEKQY

v_gene: TRBV29-1
CDR3aa: SVAEPREGQETQY

v_gene: TRBV20-1
CDR3aa: SARVVGENYGYT

v_gene: TRBV19
CDR3aa: ASKAGRYRDRNSGTGELF

v_gene: TRBV29-1
CDR3aa: SVEGTGGTEAF

v_gene: TRBV11-3
CDR3aa: ASSLRGGGQETQY

v_gene: TRBV28
CDR3aa: ASSFRTGGRYEQY

v_gene: TRBV5-5
CDR3aa: ARRQHFAKNIQY

v_gene: TRBV28
CDR3aa: ASSTGTGVRGYT

v_gene: TRBV11-3
CDR3aa: ASSYGQGDEQY

v_gene: TRBV25-1
CDR3aa: ASREDGSEAF

v_gene: TRBV28
CDR3aa: ASNGAGGITGELF

v_gene: TRBV30
CDR3aa: AWSLGQGPPEAF

v_gene: TRBV6-1
CDR3aa: AIRPPGMFYGYT

v_gene: TRBV4-2
CDR3aa: ASSPDVGSNQPQH

v_gene: TRBV12-3/TRBV12-4
CDR3aa: ASSERGGYHEQY

v_gene: TRBV6-5
CDR3aa: ASSYSSTINYGYT

v_gene: TRBV9
CDR3aa: ASSVEGQGYEQY

v_gene: TRBV12-3/TRBV12-4
CDR3aa: ASSTPTGGNYEQY

v_gene: TRBV7-2
CDR3aa: ASSLGGPNTEAF

v_gene: TRBV5-1
CDR3aa: ASRDGPYEQY

v_gene: TRBV7-2
CDR3aa: ASSSGRTSGRQETQY

v_gene: TRBV15
CDR3aa: ATSQGKQPQH

v_gene: TRBV29-1
CDR3aa: SAAISGVEETQY

v_gene: TRBV7-2
CDR3aa: ASSLGRTVRDTQY

v_gene: TRBV25-1
CDR3aa: ASSEWGRRAGELF